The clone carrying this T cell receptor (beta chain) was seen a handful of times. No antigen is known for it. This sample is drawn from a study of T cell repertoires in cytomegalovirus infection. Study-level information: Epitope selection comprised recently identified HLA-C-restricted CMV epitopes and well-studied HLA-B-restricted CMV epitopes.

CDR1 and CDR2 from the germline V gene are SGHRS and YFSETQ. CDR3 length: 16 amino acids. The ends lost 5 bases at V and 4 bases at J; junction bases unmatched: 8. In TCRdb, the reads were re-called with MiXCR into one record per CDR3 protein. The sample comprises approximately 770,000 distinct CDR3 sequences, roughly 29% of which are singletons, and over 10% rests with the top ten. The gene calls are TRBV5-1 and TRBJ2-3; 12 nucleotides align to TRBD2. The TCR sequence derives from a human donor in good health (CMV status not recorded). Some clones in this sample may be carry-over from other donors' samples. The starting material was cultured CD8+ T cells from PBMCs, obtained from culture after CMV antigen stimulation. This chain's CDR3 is CASSTGTSGFADTQYF. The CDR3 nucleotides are TGCGCCAGCAGTACCGGGACTAGCGGGTTTGCAGATACGCAGTATTTT. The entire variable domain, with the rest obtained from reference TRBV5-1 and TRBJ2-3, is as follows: KAGVTQTPRYLIKTRGQQVTLSCSPISGHRSVSWYQQTPGQGLQFLFEYFSETQRNKGNFPGRFSGRQFSNSRSEMNVSTLELGDSALYLCASSTGTSGFADTQYFGPGTRLTVL.